The present T cell receptor beta chain was sequenced within a study of T cells in Graves' hyperthyroidism and ophthalmopathy. About the study: Before any treatment, at initial diagnosis, peripheral blood was collected. Study conclusions and caveats: Blood also contained most expanded thyroid clonotypes above 0.001. From stable hyperthyroidism, ophthalmopathy was separated by a 13 V-J model.

On the basis of clinical symptoms, serum thyroxine and TRAb, thyroid ultrasound and orbital computed tomography, diagnoses were made. There were TCR beta CDR3 regions amplified from RNA transcripts. A set of HTBI primers served as the primers for a first-round RT-PCR of the TCR CDR3. TCRdb processed the multiplex PCR reads anew with MiXCR; each CDR3 protein has one entry. Of 600,000 or so distinct CDR3 sequences listed, about 14% were seen once; the top ten hold approximately 12%. The sample holds many counts of this clonotype. Its antigen is as yet unknown. The sequence came from a woman between 50 and 59 years old with Graves' ophthalmopathy. Sequenced material: blood.

The chain's CDR3 is CASSYSNSVYGDWRYTEAFF. Here the CDR3 DNA reads TGTGCCAGCAGTTACTCGAATTCGGTTTACGGGGATTGGAGGTACACTGAAGCTTTCTTT. The chain employs TRBV6-5 and TRBJ1-1; D not certain. The CDR3 contains 20 residues. V was shortened by 0 bases and J by 3 bases, with 26 bases between the two germline ends. Germline V gene sequence: CDR1 MNHEY, CDR2 SVGAGI.